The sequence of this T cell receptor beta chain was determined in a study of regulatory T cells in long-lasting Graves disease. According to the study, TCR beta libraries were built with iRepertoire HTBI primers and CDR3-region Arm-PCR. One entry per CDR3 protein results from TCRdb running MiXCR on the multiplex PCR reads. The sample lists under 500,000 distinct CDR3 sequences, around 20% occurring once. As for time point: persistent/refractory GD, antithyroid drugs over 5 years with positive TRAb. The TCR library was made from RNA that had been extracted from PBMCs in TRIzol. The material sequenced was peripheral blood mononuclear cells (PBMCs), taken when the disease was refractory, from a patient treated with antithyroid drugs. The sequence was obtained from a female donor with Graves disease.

The CDR3 here is CSVGLGANTEAFF. As DNA, the CDR3 is TGCAGCGTGGGACTCGGAGCGAACACTGAAGCTTTCTTT. This chain joins TRBV29-1 and TRBJ1-1; a possible D gene is TRBD1 (5 bases). Germline CDR1 reads SQVTM; CDR2 reads ANQGSEA. V lost 6 bases to trimming and J lost 1 base, with 12 bases between them. The CDR3 length is 13 residues.